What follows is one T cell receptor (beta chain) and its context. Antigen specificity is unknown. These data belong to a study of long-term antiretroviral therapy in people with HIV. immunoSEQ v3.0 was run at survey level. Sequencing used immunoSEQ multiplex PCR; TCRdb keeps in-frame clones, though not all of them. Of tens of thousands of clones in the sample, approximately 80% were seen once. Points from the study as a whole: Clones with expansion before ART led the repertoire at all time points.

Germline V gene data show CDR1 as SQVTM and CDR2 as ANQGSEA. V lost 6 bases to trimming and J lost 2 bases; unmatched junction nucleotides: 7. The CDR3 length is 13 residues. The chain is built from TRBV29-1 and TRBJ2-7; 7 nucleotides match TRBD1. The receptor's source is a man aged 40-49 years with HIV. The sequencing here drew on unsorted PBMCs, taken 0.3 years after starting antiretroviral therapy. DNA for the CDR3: TGCAGCGTGGGGGACAGCCCCCCCTACGAGCAGTACTTC. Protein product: CSVGDSPPYEQYF.